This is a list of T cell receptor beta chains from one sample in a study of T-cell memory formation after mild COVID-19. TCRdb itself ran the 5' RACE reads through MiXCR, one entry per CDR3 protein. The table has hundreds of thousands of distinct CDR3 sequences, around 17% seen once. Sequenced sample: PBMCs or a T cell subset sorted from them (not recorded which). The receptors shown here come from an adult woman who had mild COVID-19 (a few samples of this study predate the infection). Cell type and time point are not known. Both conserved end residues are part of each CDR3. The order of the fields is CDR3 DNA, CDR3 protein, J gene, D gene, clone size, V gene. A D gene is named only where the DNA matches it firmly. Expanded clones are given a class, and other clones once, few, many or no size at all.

CDR3nt: TGCGCCAGCAGCTTGACAGGGCCTAATTCACCCCTCCACTTT
CDR3aa: CASSLTGPNSPLHF
j_gene: TRBJ1-6
d_gene: NA
abundance: few
v_gene: TRBV5-1

CDR3nt: TGTGCCAGCTCACCCAAGCAACAGGGGGATGAGCAGTTCTTC
CDR3aa: CASSPKQQGDEQFF
j_gene: TRBJ2-1
d_gene: TRBD1
abundance: NA
v_gene: TRBV18

CDR3nt: TGCAGCGTTGAAGGAGGCGGTGGAGGGTTCCTCTGTATAAGGTCACCCCTCCACTTT
CDR3aa: CSVEGGGGGFLCIRSPLHF
j_gene: TRBJ1-6
d_gene: NA
abundance: few
v_gene: TRBV29-1

CDR3nt: TGTGCCAGCAGGGCCTCTAGGGGAGGGCTAGCGAAAAATACCGGGGAGCTGTTTTTT
CDR3aa: CASRASRGGLAKNTGELFF
j_gene: TRBJ2-2
d_gene: TRBD2
abundance: NA
v_gene: TRBV12-3/TRBV12-4

CDR3nt: TGTGCCAGCAGCGCACCTGGTTACAGGGGGAATGAGCAGTTCTTC
CDR3aa: CASSAPGYRGNEQFF
j_gene: TRBJ2-1
d_gene: TRBD1
abundance: few
v_gene: TRBV5-4

CDR3nt: TGTGCCAGCAGCCCAGGGGGCTATGGGGCCAACGTCCTGACTTTC
CDR3aa: CASSPGGYGANVLTF
j_gene: TRBJ2-6
d_gene: TRBD1
abundance: NA
v_gene: TRBV6-2/TRBV6-3

CDR3nt: TGTGCCAGCAGCCAACTAGGGAAGAACGGGGAGCTGTTTTTT
CDR3aa: CASSQLGKNGELFF
j_gene: TRBJ2-2
d_gene: NA
abundance: few
v_gene: TRBV7-2

CDR3nt: TGTGCCAGCAGTTTAGGACAGGGGGCGGCTGGAAACACCATATATTTT
CDR3aa: CASSLGQGAAGNTIYF
j_gene: TRBJ1-3
d_gene: TRBD1
abundance: NA
v_gene: TRBV6-6

CDR3nt: TGTGCCAGTAGAACGGCCGAGGCGGTTGCCGGGGAGCTGTTTTTT
CDR3aa: CASRTAEAVAGELFF
j_gene: TRBJ2-2
d_gene: NA
abundance: NA
v_gene: TRBV19

CDR3nt: TGCGCCAGCAGCTTCCAAAGTGGCCCCCAAGAGACCCAGTACTTC
CDR3aa: CASSFQSGPQETQYF
j_gene: TRBJ2-5
d_gene: NA
abundance: NA
v_gene: TRBV5-1

CDR3nt: TGTGCCACCAGTGATACCACGACAGCTACCTACGAGCAGTACTTC
CDR3aa: CATSDTTTATYEQYF
j_gene: TRBJ2-7
d_gene: NA
abundance: NA
v_gene: TRBV24-1

CDR3nt: TGTGCCAGCAGTTTGGCGGGAGGGCCGGGGGGTGAGCAGTTCTTC
CDR3aa: CASSLAGGPGGEQFF
j_gene: TRBJ2-1
d_gene: TRBD2
abundance: NA
v_gene: TRBV12-3/TRBV12-4

CDR3nt: TGCAGTGCTAGAGTCACCCGCCGGGTCGGACTCGACGAGCAGTACTTC
CDR3aa: CSARVTRRVGLDEQYF
j_gene: TRBJ2-7
d_gene: NA
abundance: few
v_gene: TRBV20-1

CDR3nt: TGTGCCAGCAGTGAAGCTGGGTGGGGGACCCAGTACTTC
CDR3aa: CASSEAGWGTQYF
j_gene: TRBJ2-5
d_gene: NA
abundance: NA
v_gene: TRBV2

CDR3nt: TGTGCCAGCAGCCCCCGACAGATGGGGACGGGTGGCTACACCTTC
CDR3aa: CASSPRQMGTGGYTF
j_gene: TRBJ1-2
d_gene: NA
abundance: few
v_gene: TRBV4-2

CDR3nt: TGTGCCAGCAGCGGGACAGGGGCATTTGGAAACACCATATATTTT
CDR3aa: CASSGTGAFGNTIYF
j_gene: TRBJ1-3
d_gene: TRBD1
abundance: NA
v_gene: TRBV7-9

CDR3nt: TGTGCCAGCAGTTTGGGGGGCCCGGGGGCGAAAGCTCCCGGGGCCAACGTCCTGACTTTC
CDR3aa: CASSLGGPGAKAPGANVLTF
j_gene: TRBJ2-6
d_gene: NA
abundance: NA
v_gene: TRBV12-3/TRBV12-4

CDR3nt: TGTGCCACCAGTGATAAGTATGACCCCGAGGACGAGCAGTACTTC
CDR3aa: CATSDKYDPEDEQYF
j_gene: TRBJ2-7
d_gene: NA
abundance: NA
v_gene: TRBV24-1

CDR3nt: TGCGCCAGCAGCCATACTAGCGGGGATAAGTCCACGCAGTTCTTC
CDR3aa: CASSHTSGDKSTQFF
j_gene: TRBJ2-1
d_gene: TRBD2
abundance: many
v_gene: TRBV5-1

CDR3nt: TGTGCCACCAGTGATGAGCGGGGGGGTAAAGATACGCAGTATTTT
CDR3aa: CATSDERGGKDTQYF
j_gene: TRBJ2-3
d_gene: TRBD2
abundance: many
v_gene: TRBV24-1

CDR3nt: TGCAGTGCCCTCGGCGGCGGGGGCGTTTACGAGCAGTACTTC
CDR3aa: CSALGGGGVYEQYF
j_gene: TRBJ2-7
d_gene: NA
abundance: few
v_gene: TRBV20-1

CDR3nt: TGCGCCAGCAGCTTGGGGGGCGACTACGAGCAGTACTTC
CDR3aa: CASSLGGDYEQYF
j_gene: TRBJ2-7
d_gene: NA
abundance: many
v_gene: TRBV5-1

CDR3nt: TGTGCCAGCACGAAGGGAGCGGGACGCACAGATACGCAGTATTTT
CDR3aa: CASTKGAGRTDTQYF
j_gene: TRBJ2-3
d_gene: TRBD2
abundance: few
v_gene: TRBV2

CDR3nt: TGTGCCAGCAGGTTTAAGGGGGCTGGCAATCAGCCCCAGCATTTT
CDR3aa: CASRFKGAGNQPQHF
j_gene: TRBJ1-5
d_gene: TRBD1
abundance: few
v_gene: TRBV6-6

CDR3nt: TGTGCCATCAGTTCCTACAGTCCTGGGGCCAACGTCCTGACTTTC
CDR3aa: CAISSYSPGANVLTF
j_gene: TRBJ2-6
d_gene: NA
abundance: NA
v_gene: TRBV10-3

CDR3nt: TGTGCCAGCAGGTGGGGACAGACGACTCACCGGTCCAACACCGGGGAGCTGTTTTTT
CDR3aa: CASRWGQTTHRSNTGELFF
j_gene: TRBJ2-2
d_gene: TRBD1
abundance: few
v_gene: TRBV2

CDR3nt: TGTGCCAGCAGCTTGGGTAGCGGGGGGACGACAGATACGCAGTATTTT
CDR3aa: CASSLGSGGTTDTQYF
j_gene: TRBJ2-3
d_gene: TRBD2
abundance: NA
v_gene: TRBV5-4

CDR3nt: TGTGCCAGTAGTAAGCCGGTGGCAGGGGGAGAGGAGCAGTTCTTC
CDR3aa: CASSKPVAGGEEQFF
j_gene: TRBJ2-1
d_gene: TRBD1
abundance: few
v_gene: TRBV19